This TCR beta chain was identified during a study of memory CD4+ T cells and cytomegalovirus serostatus. The study, taken as a whole, reports: The CMV-associated TCR signature appears largely within the CD4+ memory repertoire.

This clone was seen a single time. The antigen is unknown. Data came from immunoSEQ multiplex PCR; TCRdb stores just in-frame clones and leaves some out. The sample consists of some 52,000 clones, around 78% of them appearing once. Single viable CD3+CD4+CD8-CD45RO+ cells were sorted as the memory CD4+ T cells. Serostatus was set by detecting CMV pp150, pp28, p38, p52 IgG. The origin of this receptor is an adult in good health and CMV-seronegative. The sample comprised memory CD4+ T cells from blood.

The CDR3 sequence is CASSSQRGPQETQYF. The CDR3 bases are TGTGCCAGCAGCTCCCAGCGGGGGCCCCAAGAGACCCAGTACTTC. The chain joins TRBV7-3 to TRBJ2-5; the match to TRBD2 covers 8 bases. Germline V gene data show CDR1 as SGHTA and CDR2 as FQGTGA. Losses at the gene ends were 4 bases for V and 1 base for J; bases not matched to a gene: 5. The CDR3 has 15 residues.